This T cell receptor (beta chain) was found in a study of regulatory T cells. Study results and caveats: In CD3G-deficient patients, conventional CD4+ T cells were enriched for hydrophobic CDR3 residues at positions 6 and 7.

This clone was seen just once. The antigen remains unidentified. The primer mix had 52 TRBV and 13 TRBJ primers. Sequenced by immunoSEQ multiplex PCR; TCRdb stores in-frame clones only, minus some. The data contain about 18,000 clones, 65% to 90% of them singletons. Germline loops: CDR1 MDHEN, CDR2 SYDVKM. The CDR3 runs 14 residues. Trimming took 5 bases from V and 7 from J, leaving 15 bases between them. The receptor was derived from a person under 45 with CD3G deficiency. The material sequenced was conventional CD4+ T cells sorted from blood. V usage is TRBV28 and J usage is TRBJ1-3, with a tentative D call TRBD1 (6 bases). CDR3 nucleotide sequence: TGTGCCAGCAGTCTGGACCCCAGGGGTAACACCATATATTTT. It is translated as CASSLDPRGNTIYF.